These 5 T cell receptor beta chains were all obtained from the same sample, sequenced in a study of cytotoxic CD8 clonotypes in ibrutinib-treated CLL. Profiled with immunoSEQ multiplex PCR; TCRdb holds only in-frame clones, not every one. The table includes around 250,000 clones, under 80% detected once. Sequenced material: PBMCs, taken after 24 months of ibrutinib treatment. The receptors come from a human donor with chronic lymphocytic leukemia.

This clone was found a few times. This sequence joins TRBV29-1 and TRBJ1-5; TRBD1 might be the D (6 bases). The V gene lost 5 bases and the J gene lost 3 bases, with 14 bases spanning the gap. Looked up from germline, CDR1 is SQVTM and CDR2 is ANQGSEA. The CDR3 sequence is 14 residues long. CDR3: CSVIQGGNNQPQHF. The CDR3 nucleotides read TGCAGCGTTATACAGGGAGGGAACAATCAGCCCCAGCATTTT.

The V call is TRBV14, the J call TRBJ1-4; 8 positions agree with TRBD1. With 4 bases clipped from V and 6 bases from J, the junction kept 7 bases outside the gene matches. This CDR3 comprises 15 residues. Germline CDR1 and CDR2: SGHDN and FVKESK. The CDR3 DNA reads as TGTGCCAGCAGCCCAGTCCAGGGGGCGGATGAAAAACTGTTTTTT. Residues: CASSPVQGADEKLFF.

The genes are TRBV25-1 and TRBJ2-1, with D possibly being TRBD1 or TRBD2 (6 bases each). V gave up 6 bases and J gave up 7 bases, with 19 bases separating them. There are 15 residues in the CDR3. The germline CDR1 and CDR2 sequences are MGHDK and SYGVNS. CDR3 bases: TGTGCCAGCAGGGAGGGGGGACTCGGGGGTAATGAGCAGTTCTTC. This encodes CASREGGLGGNEQFF.

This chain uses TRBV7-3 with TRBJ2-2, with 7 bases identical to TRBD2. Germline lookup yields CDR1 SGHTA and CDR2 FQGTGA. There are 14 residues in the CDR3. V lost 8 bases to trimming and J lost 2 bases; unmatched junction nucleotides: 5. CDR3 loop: CASGKAGNTGELFF. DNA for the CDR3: TGTGCCAGCGGGAAAGCGGGAAACACCGGGGAGCTGTTTTTT.

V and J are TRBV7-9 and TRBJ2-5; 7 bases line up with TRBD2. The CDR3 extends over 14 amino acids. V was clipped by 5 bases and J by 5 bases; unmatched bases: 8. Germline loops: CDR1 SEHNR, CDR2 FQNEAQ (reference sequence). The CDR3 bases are TGTGCCAGCAGCCTCCTGGGGGAGGGGGAGACCCAGTACTTC. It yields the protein CASSLLGEGETQYF.